The clone carrying this TCR beta chain showed up just once. Its antigen is currently unknown. These data belong to a study of cytomegalovirus exposure and HLA in healthy donors. Study-level results: V- and J-gene trimming of TCR beta was linked (in a later analysis) to a missense DCLRE1C variant.

Primers for the PCR totalled 60 Vbeta and 13 Jbeta. Profiling relied on immunoSEQ multiplex PCR, and the TCRdb table lists in-frame clones only, not all of them. The table lists under 200,000 clones, roughly four fifths of them singletons. This cohort consisted of healthy bone marrow donors. The CDR3 runs to 16 residues. After removal of 5 bases from V and 5 bases from J, the junction contained 10 bases not matched to a gene. CDR1 SGHVS and CDR2 FNYEAQ come from the germline V gene. The clonotype was recovered from a man aged 35-49 years in good health and CMV-seronegative. Sequencing input: PBMCs. The chain uses TRBV7-6 and TRBJ2-1, with 9 bases identical to TRBD1. The CDR3 nucleotides read TGTGCCAGCAGCCCCATAGTAGGACAGGGGAACAATGAGCAGTTCTTC. It yields the protein CASSPIVGQGNNEQFF.